The 25 T cell receptor beta chains below all came from one sample that was sequenced in a study of T cell repertoires in cytomegalovirus infection (dated by TCRdb to between 2018 and 2021). Sequencing was performed on an Illumina HiSeq 1500. TCRdb redid the processing of the public reads, applying fastp at Q25 and MiXCR, and retained in-frame beta chains. Every CDR3 protein is listed once, alongside the most common genes and DNA of its rows. Present in this sample are around 260,000 distinct CDR3 sequences, less than 9.5% of which were seen just once. The ten largest clonotypes hold roughly 16% of the sample. The specimen was PBMCs. The origin of the receptors is a human donor in good health (CMV status not recorded). Some clones in this sample may be carry-over from other donors' samples.

At least ten counts were recorded for this clonotype. The chain recombines TRBV10-3 with TRBJ2-1, with 11 bases aligning to TRBD2. V gave up 4 bases and J gave up 8 bases; unmatched junction bases: 7. The CDR3 sequence is 15 residues long. Per germline, CDR1 ENHRY and CDR2 SYGVKD. CDR3 nucleotide sequence: TGTGCCATCAGTGGTAGCGGGAGGGCCAGCGATGAGCAGTTCTTC. The encoded protein is CAISGSGRASDEQFF.

This clonotype was counted at least ten times. This chain joins TRBV7-2 and TRBJ2-7, with TRBD2 matching over 9 bases. The CDR3 runs 14 residues. Germline V gene data show CDR1 as SGHTA and CDR2 as FQGNSA. V shed 5 bases and J 3 bases; nucleotides not matched to a gene: 5. The CDR3 sequence: CASSPRLADYEQYF. The CDR3 bases are TGTGCCAGCAGCCCCCGACTAGCGGACTACGAGCAGTACTTC. The full variable domain, rest sourced from reference TRBV7-2 and TRBJ2-7, is GAGVSQSPSNKVTEKGKDVELRCDPISGHTALYWYRQSLGQGLEFLIYFQGNSAPDKSGLPSDRFSAERTGGSVSTLTIQRTQQEDSAVYLCASSPRLADYEQYFGPGTRLTVT.

This clonotype has more than one count but fewer than ten. The J gene is TRBJ1-2, the V gene TRBV27; 7 nucleotides agree with TRBD1. The CDR3 is 14 residues long. The J segment lost 4 bases and the V segment lost 6 bases, leaving 8 bases of the junction unmatched. Per germline, CDR1 MNHEY and CDR2 SMNVEV (reference sequence). The CDR3 sequence: CASRARDSRYGYTF. CDR3 DNA: TGTGCCAGCAGGGCACGGGACAGCCGCTATGGCTACACCTTC.

This clonotype has ten or more counts. Sequence at one end of the junction differs from germline and may be a read error. The chain employs TRBV7-2 and TRBJ1-1, with 8 nucleotides matching TRBD1. The CDR3 loop spans 13 amino acids. Per the germline V gene, CDR1 is SGHTA and CDR2 is FQGNSA. The CDR3 here is CASSLANRGEGFF. The CDR3 DNA reads TGTGCCAGCAGCTTAGCGAACAGGGGGGAAGGTTTCTTT.

The table lists this clonotype with many counts. CDR3 sequence (DNA): TGTGCCAGCAGCTTGATTTGGTTAAGAGCCTACGAGCAGTACTTC. This gives the protein CASSLIWLRAYEQYF. The chain joins TRBV11-2 to TRBJ2-7; D unclear. Trimming removed 3 bases from V and 2 bases from J, with 14 bases in between. The CDR3 extends over 15 amino acids. CDR1 and CDR2 from the germline V gene are SGHAT and FQNNGV.

At least ten counts were recorded for this clonotype. This chain uses TRBV19 with TRBJ1-5, with D possibly being TRBD1 (6 bases). There are 13 residues in the CDR3. V gave up 7 bases and J gave up 7 bases, with 14 bases separating them. Germline CDR1 LNHDA, CDR2 SQIVND (reference sequence). CDR3 bases: TGTGCCAGTAATTCCCCGGGACAACAGCCCCAGCATTTT. Residues: CASNSPGQQPQHF.

This clonotype has a count of ten or more. The gene calls are TRBV27 and TRBJ2-3, with 9 bases that match TRBD2. Germline CDR1 is MNHEY and CDR2 is SMNVEV (reference sequence). The junction had 3 bases not matched to a gene; V was cut back by 3 bases and J by 2 bases. This CDR3 is built from 15 residues. CDR3 sequence: CASSLREGLTDTQYF. As DNA, the CDR3 is TGTGCCAGCAGTTTGCGGGAGGGCCTCACAGATACGCAGTATTTT.

The rearrangement uses TRBV29-1 and TRBJ1-2; 8 bases are a match to TRBD1. V was pared by 3 bases and J by 7 bases, with 4 bases of the junction left unmatched. CDR3 size: 12 residues. Germline V gene sequence: CDR1 SQVTM, CDR2 ANQGSEA. CDR3 amino acids: CSVEAGGFGYTF. CDR3 in DNA: TGCAGCGTTGAGGCAGGGGGCTTTGGCTACACCTTC.

This clonotype was observed a handful of times. The chain joins TRBV7-2 to TRBJ2-7, with D uncertain. Deletions cut 1 base from V and 3 bases from J, with 13 bases between. The CDR3 spans 15 residues. Germline lookup yields CDR1 SGHTA and CDR2 FQGNSA. The CDR3 is CASSLEGTPLYEQYF. Written as DNA, the CDR3 is TGTGCCAGCAGCTTAGAAGGTACCCCGCTCTACGAGCAGTACTTC.

Points on this clonotype: With a much larger clone just one base away, this may be a read error. This sequence joins TRBV7-2 and TRBJ2-1; 8 bases line up with TRBD1. Per the germline V gene, CDR1 is SGHTA and CDR2 is FQGNSA. V shed 3 bases, J shed 2 bases, and the junction held 3 bases outside the gene matches. The CDR3 runs to 15 residues. This CDR3 reads CASSFQQGAYNEQFF. In DNA form, the CDR3 reads TGTGCCAGCAGCTTTCAACAGGGGGCCTACAATGAGCAGTTCTTC. Full variable domain (rest looked up from reference TRBV7-2 and TRBJ2-1): GAGVSQSPSNKVTEKGKDVELRCDPISGHTALYWYRQSLGQGLEFLIYFQGNSAPDKSGLPSDRFSAERTGGSVSTLTIQRTQQEDSAVYLCASSFQQGAYNEQFFGPGTRLTVL.

This clonotype was detected ten times or more. V usage is TRBV7-2 and J usage is TRBJ2-3; maybe TRBD1 (6 bases). V was trimmed by 3 bases and J by 4 bases, leaving 8 bases between them. Looked up from germline, CDR1 is SGHTA and CDR2 is FQGNSA. This CDR3 is built from 13 residues. CDR3: CASSFDRSDTQYF. The CDR3 DNA reads as TGTGCCAGCAGCTTCGACAGGTCAGATACGCAGTATTTT. Full variable domain (remainder filled in from reference TRBV7-2 and TRBJ2-3): GAGVSQSPSNKVTEKGKDVELRCDPISGHTALYWYRQSLGQGLEFLIYFQGNSAPDKSGLPSDRFSAERTGGSVSTLTIQRTQQEDSAVYLCASSFDRSDTQYFGPGTRLTVL.

This clonotype was seen at least ten times. V is TRBV7-2 and J is TRBJ2-1, with D possibly matching TRBD2 (6 bases). This CDR3 is built from 15 residues. V was shortened by 4 bases and J by 5 bases, with 15 bases between the two germline ends. CDR1 and CDR2 (germline): SGHTA, FQGNSA. CDR3 region: CASSSRGSGNNEQFF. The CDR3 nucleotides are TGTGCCAGCAGCTCCAGAGGTAGCGGCAACAATGAGCAGTTCTTC.

Many counts were recorded for this clonotype. The CDR3 sequence: CASSFNGGANNEQFF. The CDR3 DNA is TGTGCCAGCAGCTTTAACGGGGGGGCCAACAATGAGCAGTTCTTC. V and J are TRBV7-2 and TRBJ2-1, with TRBD2 matching 8 bases. The CDR3 loop spans 15 amino acids. Germline CDR1 is SGHTA and CDR2 is FQGNSA. The trim removed 3 bases at V and 5 bases at J, leaving 6 bases unmatched.

This sequence joins TRBV19 and TRBJ2-6, with D hard to call. V was clipped by 2 bases and J by 6 bases, with 2 bases between them. CDR1 is LNHDA, CDR2 SQIVND, per germline (reference sequence). CDR3 size: 12 residues. The CDR3 reads CASSIKANVLTF. CDR3 bases: TGTGCCAGTAGTATAAAGGCCAACGTCCTGACTTTC.

This clonotype was picked up many times. The V call is TRBV11-3, the J call TRBJ2-7; possibly TRBD2 for D (5 bases). Germline lookup yields CDR1 SGHNT and CDR2 YENEEA. CDR3 size: 12 residues. The V end was cut by 4 bases, the J end by 6 bases, with 10 bases between. The DNA for the CDR3 is TGTGCCAGCAGCTACACTAGGTTCGAGCAGTACTTC. Its protein product is CASSYTRFEQYF. The whole variable domain, filled in from reference TRBV11-3 and TRBJ2-7, reads EAGVVQSPRYKIIEKKQPVAFWCNPISGHNTLYWYLQNLGQGPELLIRYENEEAVDDSQLPKDRFSAERLKGVDSTLKIQPAELGDSAVYLCASSYTRFEQYFGPGTRLTVT.

This clonotype appeared many times. The chain uses TRBV7-9 and TRBJ2-5, with a possible D match to TRBD2 (5 bases). CDR1 is SEHNR and CDR2 is FQNEAQ in the germline V gene (reference sequence). This CDR3 has 16 amino acids. Between the trimmed V and J ends, which lost 4 bases and 5 bases, there was a span of 20 bases. The CDR3 protein is CASSSLKEASGETQYF. DNA for the CDR3: TGTGCCAGCAGCTCACTAAAGGAGGCGAGTGGGGAGACCCAGTACTTC.

This clonotype was seen at least ten times. The V and J genes are TRBV6-8 and TRBJ1-2, with 7 bases fitting TRBD1. This CDR3 has 13 residues. V shed 8 bases, J shed 1 base, and the junction held 4 bases outside the gene matches. Germline CDR1 and CDR2: MNHGY and SAAAGT. CDR3 protein: CASRDSDNYGYTF. The CDR3 DNA reads as TGTGCCAGCCGGGACAGCGATAACTATGGCTACACCTTC.

There are a few counts of this clonotype. The genes are TRBV19 and TRBJ1-4; perhaps TRBD1 as D (5 bases). With 5 bases removed from V and 0 bases from J, the gap between germline ends came to 10 bases. CDR3 length equals 15 residues. Germline V lookup: CDR1 LNHDA, CDR2 SQIVND (reference sequence). The CDR3 DNA follows: TGTGCCAGTAGTGGGGACGGTGCAACTAATGAAAAACTGTTTTTT. Residues: CASSGDGATNEKLFF. The complete variable domain, with remaining parts taken from reference TRBV19 and TRBJ1-4, reads DGGITQSPKYLFRKEGQNVTLSCEQNLNHDAMYWYRQDPGQGLRLIYYSQIVNDFQKGDIAEGYSVSREKKESFPLTVTSAQKNPTAFYLCASSGDGATNEKLFFGSGTQLSVL.

In this sample, this clonotype turned up a few times. CDR3 region: CASSFEFGRTDTQYF. In DNA, the CDR3 is TGTGCCAGCAGTTTCGAGTTCGGACGCACAGATACGCAGTATTTT. The chain combines TRBV28 with TRBJ2-3; D is unresolved. Germline-derived CDR1 and CDR2 are MDHEN and SYDVKM. This CDR3 spans 15 amino acids. V lost 3 bases to trimming and J lost 1 base, with 11 bases between them.

Ten or more counts support this clonotype. The chain uses TRBV12-3 or TRBV12-4 and TRBJ2-5, with a possible D match to TRBD2 (7 bases). There are 15 residues in the CDR3. V was trimmed by 6 bases and J by 5 bases, leaving 19 bases between them. The CDR3 here is CASSRAIRGGETQYF. The DNA for the CDR3 is TGTGCCAGCAGCCGCGCAATCCGCGGGGGCGAGACCCAGTACTTC.

This clonotype was seen ten or more times. The V and J genes are TRBV7-9 and TRBJ2-4; TRBD2 matches 14 bases. Germline lookup yields CDR1 SEHNR and CDR2 FQNEAQ (reference sequence). V lost 1 base, J lost 2 bases, and 4 bases stayed unmatched. The CDR3 is 18 amino acids. CDR3 nucleotide sequence: TGTGCCAGCAGCTTAGGGACTAGCGGGGGGACCTCCAAAAACATTCAGTACTTC. Translating gives CASSLGTSGGTSKNIQYF.

This clonotype was counted many times. The chain has TRBV9 and TRBJ2-2; unclear D gene. V shed 0 bases and J shed 4 bases, with 10 bases lying between them. The CDR3 is made up of 15 amino acids. Germline V CDR1 and CDR2: SGDLS, YYNGEE. CDR3 coding DNA: TGTGCCAGCAGCGTAGAAGGCCATTCCACCGGGGAGCTGTTTTTT. This sequence encodes CASSVEGHSTGELFF.

The V and J genes are TRBV19 and TRBJ1-1; D is undetermined. The V end lost 6 bases, the J end lost 0 bases, and 14 bases lay between the germline ends. The germline V gene encodes CDR1 LNHDA and CDR2 SQIVND (reference sequence). This CDR3 has 15 residues. The CDR3 reads CASSPDTWMNTEAFF. CDR3 in DNA: TGTGCCAGTAGCCCCGACACGTGGATGAACACTGAAGCTTTCTTT.

This clonotype showed up just a few times. V usage is TRBV27 and J usage is TRBJ1-6; D is ambiguous. Germline V gene lookup returns CDR1 MNHEY and CDR2 SMNVEV (reference sequence). This CDR3 is 14 amino acids long. V was cut by 3 bases and J by 5 bases, with 8 bases left in between. The chain's CDR3 is CASSFTANNSPLHF. CDR3 coding DNA: TGTGCCAGCAGTTTCACAGCCAATAATTCACCCCTCCACTTT.

In this sample, this clonotype turned up many times. V and J are TRBV12-3 or TRBV12-4 and TRBJ2-4; D assignment may be TRBD1 or TRBD2 (6 bases each). The length of the CDR3 is 14 residues. V lost 2 bases, J lost 5 bases, and 10 bases lay in between. The CDR3 nucleotides are TGTGCCAGCAGTTTATGGGGGGCCCAAAACATTCAGTACTTC. It encodes CASSLWGAQNIQYF.